The subject of this entry is one T cell receptor beta chain. Trimming stripped 6 bases from V and 5 bases from J, with 12 bases between. This CDR3 spans 13 amino acids. This record belongs to a study of T-cell memory formation after mild COVID-19. TCRdb called the 5' RACE reads again in MiXCR, with one record for every CDR3 protein. The table has 250,000 to 350,000 distinct CDR3 sequences, about a sixth seen once. Sample: PBMCs or a T cell subset sorted from them (not recorded which). The chain recombines TRBV12-3 or TRBV12-4 with TRBJ2-3; maybe TRBD2 (7 bases). This TCR came from a man between 18 and 29 years old who had mild COVID-19 (a few samples of this study predate the infection). Cell type and time point are not known. CDR3 nucleotides: TGTGCCAGCAGACTAGGGGGGGGAGATACGCAGTATTTT. It encodes CASRLGGGDTQYF.